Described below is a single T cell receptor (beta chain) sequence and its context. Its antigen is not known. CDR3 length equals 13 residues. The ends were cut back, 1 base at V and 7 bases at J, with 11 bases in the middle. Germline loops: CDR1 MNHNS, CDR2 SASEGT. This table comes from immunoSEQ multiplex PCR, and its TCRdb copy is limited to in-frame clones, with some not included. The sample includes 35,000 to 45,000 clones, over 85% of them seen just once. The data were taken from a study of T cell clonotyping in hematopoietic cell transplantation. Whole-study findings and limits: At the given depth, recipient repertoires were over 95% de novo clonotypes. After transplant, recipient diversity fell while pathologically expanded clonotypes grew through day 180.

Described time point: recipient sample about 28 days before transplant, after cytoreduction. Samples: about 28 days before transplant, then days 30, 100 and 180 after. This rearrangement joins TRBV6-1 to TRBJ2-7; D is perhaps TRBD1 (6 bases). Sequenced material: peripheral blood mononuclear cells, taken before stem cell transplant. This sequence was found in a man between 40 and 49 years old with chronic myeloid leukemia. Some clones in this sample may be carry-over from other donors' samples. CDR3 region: CASSEGAGEEQYF. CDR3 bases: TGTGCCAGCAGTGAAGGGGCAGGGGAAGAGCAGTACTTC.